This T cell receptor beta chain was identified in a study of cytomegalovirus exposure and HLA in healthy donors. Researchers ran the PCR with 60 Vbeta and 13 Jbeta primers. Produced via immunoSEQ multiplex PCR; TCRdb's table is partial and in-frame only. The table records around 150,000 clones, 73% of them present only once. The CDR3 covers 16 residues. The V segment lost 6 bases and the J segment 1 base; nucleotides outside the gene matches: 8. Germline V CDR1 and CDR2: MNHNY, SVGAGI (reference sequence). As for the donors, each was a healthy bone marrow donor. The clonotype comes from a human donor in good health. The sample taken for sequencing was PBMCs. The chain recombines TRBV6-6 with TRBJ1-4, with 7 bases fitting TRBD1. This chain's CDR3 is CASSMGQLRTNEKLFF. Here the CDR3 DNA reads TGTGCCAGCAGCATGGGACAGCTTCGAACTAATGAAAAACTGTTTTTT.